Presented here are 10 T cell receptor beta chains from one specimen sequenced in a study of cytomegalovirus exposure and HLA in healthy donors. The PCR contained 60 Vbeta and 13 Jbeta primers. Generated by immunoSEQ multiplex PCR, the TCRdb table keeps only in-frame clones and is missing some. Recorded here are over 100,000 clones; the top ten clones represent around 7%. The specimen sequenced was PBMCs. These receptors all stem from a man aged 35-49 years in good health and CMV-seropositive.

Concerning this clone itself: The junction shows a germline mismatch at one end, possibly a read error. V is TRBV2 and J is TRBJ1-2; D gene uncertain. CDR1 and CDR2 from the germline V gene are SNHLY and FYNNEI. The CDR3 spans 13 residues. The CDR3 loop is CASSEESVAGSYF. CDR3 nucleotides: TGTGCCAGCAGTGAAGAATCTGTGGCAGGCTCCTACTTC.

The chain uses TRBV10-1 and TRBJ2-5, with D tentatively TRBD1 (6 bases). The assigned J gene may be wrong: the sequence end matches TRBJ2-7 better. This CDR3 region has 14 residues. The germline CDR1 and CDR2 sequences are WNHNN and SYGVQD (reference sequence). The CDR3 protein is CASSRGQPPYEQYF. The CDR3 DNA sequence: TGCGCCAGCAGCCGAGGACAGCCCCCCTACGAGCAGTACTTC.

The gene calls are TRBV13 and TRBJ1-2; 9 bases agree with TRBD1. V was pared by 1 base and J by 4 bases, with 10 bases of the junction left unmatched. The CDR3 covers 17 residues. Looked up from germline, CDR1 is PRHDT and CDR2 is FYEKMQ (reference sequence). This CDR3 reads CASSLVATGGRGYGYTF. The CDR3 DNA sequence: TGTGCCAGCAGCTTAGTGGCTACAGGGGGCAGAGGCTATGGCTACACCTTC.

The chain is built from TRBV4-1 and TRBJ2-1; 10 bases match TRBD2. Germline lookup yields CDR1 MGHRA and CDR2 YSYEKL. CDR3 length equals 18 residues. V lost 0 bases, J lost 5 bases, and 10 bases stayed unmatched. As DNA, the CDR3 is TGCGCCAGCAGCCAAGATACACTAGCGGGATTCTCAGACAATGAGCAGTTCTTC. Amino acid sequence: CASSQDTLAGFSDNEQFF.

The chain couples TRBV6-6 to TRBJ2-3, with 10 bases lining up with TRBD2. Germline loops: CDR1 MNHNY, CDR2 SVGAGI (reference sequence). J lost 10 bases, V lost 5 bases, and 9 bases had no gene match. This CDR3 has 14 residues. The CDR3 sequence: CASSPAGGSTSQYF. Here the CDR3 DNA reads TGTGCCAGCAGTCCAGCGGGAGGGAGTACTTCGCAGTATTTT.

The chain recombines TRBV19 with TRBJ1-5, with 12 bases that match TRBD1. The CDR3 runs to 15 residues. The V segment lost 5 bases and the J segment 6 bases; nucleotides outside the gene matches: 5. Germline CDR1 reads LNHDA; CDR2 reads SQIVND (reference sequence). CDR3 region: CASSWGTGGVQPQHF. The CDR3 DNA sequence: TGTGCCAGTAGTTGGGGGACAGGGGGCGTTCAGCCCCAGCATTTT.

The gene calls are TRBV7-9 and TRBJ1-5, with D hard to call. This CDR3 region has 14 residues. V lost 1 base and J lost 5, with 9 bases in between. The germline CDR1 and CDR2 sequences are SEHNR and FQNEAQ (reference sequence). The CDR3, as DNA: TGTGCCAGCAGCTTAGGTCAAACTCATCAGCCCCAGCATTTT. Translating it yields CASSLGQTHQPQHF.

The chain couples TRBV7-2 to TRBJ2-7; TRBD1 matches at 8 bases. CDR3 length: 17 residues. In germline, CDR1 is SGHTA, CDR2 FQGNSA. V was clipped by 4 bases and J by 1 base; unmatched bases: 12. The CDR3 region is CASSSLTGQGWSYEQYF. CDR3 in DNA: TGTGCCAGCAGCTCCTTAACCGGACAGGGTTGGTCCTACGAGCAGTACTTC.

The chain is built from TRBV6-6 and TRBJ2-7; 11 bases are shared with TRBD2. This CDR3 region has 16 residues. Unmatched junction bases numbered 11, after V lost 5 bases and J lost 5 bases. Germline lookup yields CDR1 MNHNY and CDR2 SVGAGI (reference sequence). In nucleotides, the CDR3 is TGTGCCAGCAGTGGGATACGGGGACTAGCGGTCGACGAGCAGTACTTC. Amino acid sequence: CASSGIRGLAVDEQYF.

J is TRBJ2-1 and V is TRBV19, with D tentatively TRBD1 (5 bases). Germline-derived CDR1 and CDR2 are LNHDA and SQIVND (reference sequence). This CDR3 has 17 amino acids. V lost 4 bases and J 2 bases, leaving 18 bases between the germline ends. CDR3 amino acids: CASSKGFGAKTYNEQFF. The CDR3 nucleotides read TGTGCCAGTAGTAAGGGTTTTGGGGCCAAAACCTACAATGAGCAGTTCTTC.